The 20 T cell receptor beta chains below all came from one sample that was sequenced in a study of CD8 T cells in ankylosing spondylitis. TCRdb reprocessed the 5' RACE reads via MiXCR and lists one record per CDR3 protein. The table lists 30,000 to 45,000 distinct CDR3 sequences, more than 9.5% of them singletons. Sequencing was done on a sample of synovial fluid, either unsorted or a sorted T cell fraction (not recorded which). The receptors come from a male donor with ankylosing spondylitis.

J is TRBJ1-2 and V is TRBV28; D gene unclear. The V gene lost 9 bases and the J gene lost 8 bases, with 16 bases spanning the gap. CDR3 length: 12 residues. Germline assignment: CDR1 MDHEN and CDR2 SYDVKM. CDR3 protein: CASQTDLKGYTF. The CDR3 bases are TGTGCCAGTCAGACGGACCTTAAAGGCTACACCTTC.

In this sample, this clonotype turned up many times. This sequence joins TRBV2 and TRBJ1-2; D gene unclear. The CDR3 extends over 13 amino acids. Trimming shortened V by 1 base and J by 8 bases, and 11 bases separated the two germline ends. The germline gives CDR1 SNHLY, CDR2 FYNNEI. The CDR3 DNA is TGTGCCAGCAGTGAAGTTAGGGAAACCGGCTACACCTTC. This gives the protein CASSEVRETGYTF.

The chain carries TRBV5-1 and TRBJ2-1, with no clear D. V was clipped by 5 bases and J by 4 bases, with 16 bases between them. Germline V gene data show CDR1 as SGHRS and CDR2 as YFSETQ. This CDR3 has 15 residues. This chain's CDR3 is CASSLPPLWYNEQFF. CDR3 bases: TGCGCCAGCAGTCTTCCACCCCTGTGGTACAATGAGCAGTTCTTC.

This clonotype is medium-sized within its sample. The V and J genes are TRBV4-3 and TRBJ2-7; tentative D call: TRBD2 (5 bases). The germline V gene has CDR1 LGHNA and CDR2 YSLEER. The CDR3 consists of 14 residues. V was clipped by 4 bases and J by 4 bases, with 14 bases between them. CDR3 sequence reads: CASSPVGRGYEQYF. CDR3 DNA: TGCGCCAGCAGCCCCGTGGGGAGAGGGTACGAGCAGTACTTC.

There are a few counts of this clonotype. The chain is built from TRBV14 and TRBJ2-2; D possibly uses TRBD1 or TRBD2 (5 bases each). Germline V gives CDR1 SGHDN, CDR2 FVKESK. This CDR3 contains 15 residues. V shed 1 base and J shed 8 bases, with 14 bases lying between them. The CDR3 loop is CASSQAGALLGELFF. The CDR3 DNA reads TGTGCCAGCAGCCAAGCCGGGGCTCTATTAGGGGAGCTGTTTTTT.

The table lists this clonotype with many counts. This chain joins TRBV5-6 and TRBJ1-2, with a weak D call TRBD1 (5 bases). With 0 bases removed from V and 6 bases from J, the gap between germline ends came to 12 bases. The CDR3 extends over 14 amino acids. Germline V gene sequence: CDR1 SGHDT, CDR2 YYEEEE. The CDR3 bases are TGTGCCAGCAGCTTGGGGGGCCCTGCGGATGGCTACACCTTC. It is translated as CASSLGGPADGYTF.

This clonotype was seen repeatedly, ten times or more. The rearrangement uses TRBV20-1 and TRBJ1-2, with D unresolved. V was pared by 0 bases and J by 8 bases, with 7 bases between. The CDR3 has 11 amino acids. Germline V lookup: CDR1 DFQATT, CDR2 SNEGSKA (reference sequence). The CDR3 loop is CSARDRRGYTF. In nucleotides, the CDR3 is TGCAGTGCTAGAGATCGTCGCGGCTACACCTTC.

The CDR3 loop is CASLRINSYEQYF. DNA of the CDR3: TGTGCCAGCCTCCGGATCAACTCCTACGAGCAGTACTTC. The J gene is TRBJ2-7, the V gene TRBV6-1, with no clear D. The germline V gene encodes CDR1 MNHNS and CDR2 SASEGT. Trimming shortened V by 8 bases and J by 0 bases, and 11 bases separated the two germline ends. This CDR3 region has 13 residues.

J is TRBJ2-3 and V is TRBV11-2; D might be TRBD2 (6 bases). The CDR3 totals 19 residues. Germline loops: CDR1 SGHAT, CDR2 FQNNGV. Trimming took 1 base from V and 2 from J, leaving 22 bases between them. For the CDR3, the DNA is TGTGCCAGCAGCTTAGTTGGGAGACGGGCAGCGGGCTACACAGATACGCAGTATTTT. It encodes CASSLVGRRAAGYTDTQYF.

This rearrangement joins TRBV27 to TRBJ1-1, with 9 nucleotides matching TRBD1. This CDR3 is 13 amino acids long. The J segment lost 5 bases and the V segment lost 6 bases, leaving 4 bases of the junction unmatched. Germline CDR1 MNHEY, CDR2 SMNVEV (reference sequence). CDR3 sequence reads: CASRVQGATEAFF. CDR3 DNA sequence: TGTGCCAGCAGGGTACAGGGGGCAACTGAAGCTTTCTTT.

This CDR3 reads CASSLGGSHYEQYF. Here the CDR3 DNA reads TGTGCCAGCAGTTTAGGTGGGAGTCATTACGAGCAGTACTTC. The chain couples TRBV27 to TRBJ2-7; D is perhaps TRBD2 (5 bases). CDR1 is MNHEY, CDR2 SMNVEV, per germline (reference sequence). Trimming took 2 bases from V and 4 from J, leaving 12 bases between them. The CDR3 sequence is 14 residues long.

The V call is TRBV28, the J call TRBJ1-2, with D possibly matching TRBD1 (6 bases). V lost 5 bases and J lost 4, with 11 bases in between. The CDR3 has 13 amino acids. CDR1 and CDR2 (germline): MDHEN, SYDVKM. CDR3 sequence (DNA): TGTGCCAGCAGTCCTCAGGGGTCCTATGGCTACACCTTC. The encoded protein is CASSPQGSYGYTF.

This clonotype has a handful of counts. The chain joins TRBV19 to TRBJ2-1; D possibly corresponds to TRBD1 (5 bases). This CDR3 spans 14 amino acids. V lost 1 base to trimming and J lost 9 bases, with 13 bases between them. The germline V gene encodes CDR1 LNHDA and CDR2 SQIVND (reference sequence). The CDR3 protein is CASSIAPGYPEQFF. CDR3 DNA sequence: TGTGCCAGTAGTATAGCCCCAGGGTATCCTGAGCAGTTCTTC.

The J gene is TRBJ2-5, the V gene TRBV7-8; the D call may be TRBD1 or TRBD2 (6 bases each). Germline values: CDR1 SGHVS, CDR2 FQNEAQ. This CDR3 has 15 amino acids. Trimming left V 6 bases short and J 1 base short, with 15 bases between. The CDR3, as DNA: TGTGCCAGCAGAGGAGGGTGGGGGCTCCAAGAGACCCAGTACTTC. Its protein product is CASRGGWGLQETQYF.

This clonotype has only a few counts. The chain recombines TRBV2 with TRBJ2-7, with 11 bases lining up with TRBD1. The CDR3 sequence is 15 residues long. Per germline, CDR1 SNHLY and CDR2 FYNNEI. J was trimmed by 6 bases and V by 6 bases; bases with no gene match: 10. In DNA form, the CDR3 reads TGTGCCAGCAGCCCTCCGGGACAGGGGGTAGTCGAGCAGTACTTC. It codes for CASSPPGQGVVEQYF.

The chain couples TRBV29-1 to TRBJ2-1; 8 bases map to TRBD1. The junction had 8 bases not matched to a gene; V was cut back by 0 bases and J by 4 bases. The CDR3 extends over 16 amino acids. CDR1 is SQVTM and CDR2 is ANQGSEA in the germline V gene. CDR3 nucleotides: TGCAGCGTTGAAGATAGGGGCCAGGGGGCGTACAATGAGCAGTTCTTC. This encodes CSVEDRGQGAYNEQFF.

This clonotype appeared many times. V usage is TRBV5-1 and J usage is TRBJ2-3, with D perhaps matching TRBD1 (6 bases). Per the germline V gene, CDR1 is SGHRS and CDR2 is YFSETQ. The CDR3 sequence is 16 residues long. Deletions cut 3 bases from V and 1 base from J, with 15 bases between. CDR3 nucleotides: TGCGCCAGCAGCTATACAGGGTTCGAGGGCACAGATACGCAGTATTTT. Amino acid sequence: CASSYTGFEGTDTQYF.

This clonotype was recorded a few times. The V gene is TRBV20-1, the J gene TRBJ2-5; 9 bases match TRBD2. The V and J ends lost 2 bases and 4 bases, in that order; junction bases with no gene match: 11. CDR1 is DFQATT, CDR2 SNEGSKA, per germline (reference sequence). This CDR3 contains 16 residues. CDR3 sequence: CSARISGREPIETQYF. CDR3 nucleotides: TGCAGTGCTAGAATTAGCGGGAGAGAGCCGATAGAGACCCAGTACTTC.

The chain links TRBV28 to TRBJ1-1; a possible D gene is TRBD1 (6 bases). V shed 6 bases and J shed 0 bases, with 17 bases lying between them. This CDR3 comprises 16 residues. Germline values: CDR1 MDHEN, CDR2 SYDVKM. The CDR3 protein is CASRHDRGGLNTEAFF. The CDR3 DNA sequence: TGTGCCAGCAGACACGATCGCGGGGGCCTGAACACTGAAGCTTTCTTT.

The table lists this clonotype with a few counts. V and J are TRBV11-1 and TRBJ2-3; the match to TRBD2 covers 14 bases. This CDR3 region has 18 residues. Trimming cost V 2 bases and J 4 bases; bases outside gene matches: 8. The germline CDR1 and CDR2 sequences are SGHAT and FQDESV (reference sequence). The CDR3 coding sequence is TGTGCCAGCAGCTTAACGGGACTAGCGGGAGTATACGCAGATACGCAGTATTTT. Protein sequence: CASSLTGLAGVYADTQYF.